The 16 T cell receptor beta chains listed next were all sequenced from one sample in a study of blood T cell repertoires in COVID-19. The method was immunoSEQ multiplex PCR; TCRdb's version includes in-frame clones alone and lacks a portion of them. The sample shows about 110,000 clones, about 88% of them seen only once. Sequencing was done on a sample of peripheral blood. These receptors were taken from a human donor in a cohort sampled during active COVID-19.

The chain is built from TRBV9 and TRBJ2-5, with 8 bases that match TRBD2. Germline-derived CDR1 and CDR2 are SGDLS and YYNGEE. V lost 4 bases to trimming and J lost 5 bases; unmatched junction nucleotides: 13. This CDR3 has 16 residues. The CDR3 loop is CASSPLPAGGSETQYF. CDR3 sequence (DNA): TGTGCCAGCAGCCCTCTCCCGGCGGGGGGTTCTGAGACCCAGTACTTC.

The genes are TRBV5-6 and TRBJ2-1; tentative D call: TRBD1 (5 bases). Germline loops: CDR1 SGHDT, CDR2 YYEEEE. The CDR3 covers 15 residues. V lost 0 bases and J lost 3, with 10 bases in between. DNA for the CDR3: TGTGCCAGCAGCTTGGTATCAGGGTTCTACAATGAGCAGTTCTTC. Translating gives CASSLVSGFYNEQFF.

This rearrangement joins TRBV7-6 to TRBJ1-3; 10 bases line up with TRBD1. The CDR3 consists of 18 residues. Trimming cost V 3 bases and J 2 bases; bases outside gene matches: 10. Germline CDR1 SGHVS, CDR2 FNYEAQ. The DNA for the CDR3 is TGTGCCAGCAGCTTGGGACAGGGGACGGTGGCGACTGGAAACACCATATATTTT. This gives the protein CASSLGQGTVATGNTIYF. The full variable domain, its missing parts supplied by reference TRBV7-6 and TRBJ1-3, is GAGVSQSPRYKVTKRGQDVALRCDPISGHVSLYWYRQALGQGPEFLTYFNYEAQQDKSGLPNDRFSAERPEGSISTLTIQRTEQRDSAMYRCASSLGQGTVATGNTIYFGEGSWLTVV.

The chain recombines TRBV3-1 (or the pseudogene TRBV3-2) with TRBJ2-3; D is unresolved. CDR3 length: 16 amino acids. V lost 4 bases to trimming and J lost 0 bases, with 14 bases between them. The germline CDR1 and CDR2 sequences are LGHDT and YNNKEL (reference sequence). The CDR3 sequence is CASSPREASSTDTQYF. CDR3 sequence (DNA): TGTGCCAGCAGCCCTAGAGAAGCGTCTAGCACAGATACGCAGTATTTT.

The chain employs TRBV7-3 and TRBJ2-5; TRBD2 matches 11 bases. Germline V CDR1 and CDR2: SGHTA, FQGTGA. The CDR3 consists of 15 residues. V trimming: 1 base; J trimming: 2 bases; junction bases outside the gene matches: 0. The CDR3 DNA is TGTGCCAGCAGCTTAAGGACTAGCGGGCAAGAGACCCAGTACTTC. Translating gives CASSLRTSGQETQYF.

The chain recombines TRBV6-6 with TRBJ2-3; tentative D call: TRBD1 (6 bases). The germline V and J ends were trimmed by 7 bases and 3 bases, with 14 bases remaining between them. This CDR3 is built from 14 residues. CDR1 is MNHNY, CDR2 SVGAGI, per germline (reference sequence). The CDR3 DNA follows: TGTGCCAGCAATTCACAGGGAACTACAGATACGCAGTATTTT. This gives the protein CASNSQGTTDTQYF.

V and J are TRBV7-8 and TRBJ1-5; D is ambiguous. The CDR3 has 15 residues. V was shortened by 1 base and J by 2 bases, with 9 bases between the two germline ends. From germline, CDR1 is SGHVS and CDR2 FQNEAQ. The chain's CDR3 is CASSLEGGRNQPQHF. In DNA form, the CDR3 reads TGTGCCAGCAGCTTAGAAGGAGGGCGCAATCAGCCCCAGCATTTT. The complete variable domain, with remaining parts taken from reference TRBV7-8 and TRBJ1-5, reads GAGVSQSPRYKVAKRGQDVALRCDPISGHVSLFWYQQALGQGPEFLTYFQNEAQLDKSGLPSDRFFAERPEGSVSTLKIQRTQQEDSAVYLCASSLEGGRNQPQHFGDGTRLSIL.

In its sample, this clone was seen once. This chain links TRBV29-1 with TRBJ1-2; D might be TRBD1 (6 bases). V was trimmed by 3 bases and J by 8 bases, leaving 10 bases between them. The length of the CDR3 is 11 residues. The germline gives CDR1 SQVTM, CDR2 ANQGSEA. CDR3 amino acids: CSVDRGQGYTF. CDR3 DNA: TGCAGCGTTGACAGGGGTCAAGGCTACACCTTC.

This rearrangement joins TRBV25-1 to TRBJ1-2; 9 bases match TRBD1. Germline V lookup: CDR1 MGHDK, CDR2 SYGVNS. The length of the CDR3 is 13 residues. V lost 6 bases to trimming and J lost 5 bases; unmatched junction nucleotides: 4. CDR3 in amino acids: CASSVDRGYGYTF. CDR3 nucleotide sequence: TGTGCCAGCAGCGTGGACAGGGGTTATGGCTACACCTTC.

Remarks on this clone: Other DNA variants within this sample encode the same CDR3. This sequence joins TRBV12-3 or TRBV12-4 and TRBJ2-7; D gene uncertain. Trimming shortened V by 4 bases and J by 2 bases, and 3 bases separated the two germline ends. CDR3 size: 11 residues. The CDR3 loop reads CASSSTYEQYF. The CDR3 DNA reads TGTGCCAGCAGTTCTACCTACGAGCAGTACTTC.

This chain uses TRBV29-1 with TRBJ1-3, with 7 positions matching TRBD1. Germline-derived CDR1 and CDR2 are SQVTM and ANQGSEA. V lost 3 bases, J lost 2 bases, and 1 base stayed unmatched. The CDR3 is 13 residues long. The chain's CDR3 is CSVEQGAGNTIYF. The DNA for the CDR3 is TGCAGCGTTGAGCAGGGGGCTGGAAACACCATATATTTT. Complete variable domain (other parts from reference TRBV29-1 and TRBJ1-3): SAVISQKPSRDICQRGTSLTIQCQVDSQVTMMFWYRQQPGQSLTLIATANQGSEATYESGFVIDKFPISRPNLTFSTLTVSNMSPEDSSIYLCSVEQGAGNTIYFGEGSWLTVV.

This clone was recorded once. CDR3 loop: CASSPGLAVYEQYF. CDR3 nucleotides: TGTGCCAGTAGTCCGGGACTAGCGGTCTACGAGCAGTACTTC. The rearrangement links TRBV19 to TRBJ2-7; TRBD2 matches 11 bases. Germline CDR1 and CDR2: LNHDA and SQIVND (reference sequence). V lost 5 bases and J lost 3; bases outside the gene matches: 3. This CDR3 contains 14 residues.

V is TRBV6-2 or TRBV6-3 and J is TRBJ2-7, with 10 bases that match TRBD2. V gave up 6 bases and J gave up 11 bases; unmatched junction bases: 16. The CDR3 sequence is 15 residues long. Germline assignment: CDR1 MNHEY and CDR2 SVGEGT. The CDR3 DNA reads as TGTGCCAGCAGCCGAGCCGGGACTAGCGAGATACGGGAGTACTTC. This codes for CASSRAGTSEIREYF.

This clone was detected once. The V and J genes are TRBV27 and TRBJ1-6; TRBD1 agrees at 8 bases. V shed 2 bases, J shed 5 bases, and the junction held 11 bases outside the gene matches. From germline, CDR1 is MNHEY and CDR2 SMNVEV (reference sequence). The length of the CDR3 is 18 residues. The chain's CDR3 is CASSLGRTGKADNSPLHF. The CDR3 coding sequence is TGTGCCAGCAGTTTAGGAAGGACAGGGAAGGCGGATAATTCACCCCTCCACTTT.

V is TRBV27 and J is TRBJ2-7; D gene ambiguous. This CDR3 is 13 amino acids long. The V and J ends lost 4 bases and 2 bases respectively, with 9 bases between them. In germline, CDR1 is MNHEY, CDR2 SMNVEV (reference sequence). The DNA for the CDR3 is TGTGCCAGCAGTTACGCTACCCCCTACGAGCAGTACTTC. It translates to CASSYATPYEQYF.

The CDR3 nucleotides read TGCGCCAGCAGTGAGCAGCGGGAGGACTCTTTCTACAATGAGCAGTTCTTC. Amino acids: CASSEQREDSFYNEQFF. The V gene is TRBV10-2, the J gene TRBJ2-1, with 9 positions matching TRBD2. The CDR3 is 17 amino acids. Germline assignment: CDR1 WSHSY and CDR2 SAAADI. V shed 2 bases and J 3 bases; nucleotides not matched to a gene: 8.